The rows below give T cell receptor beta chains drawn from one sample of a study of T-cell memory formation after mild COVID-19. TCRdb recomputed calls from the 5' RACE reads with MiXCR, one row per CDR3 protein. Of around 440,000 distinct CDR3 sequences in the sample, 15% to 20% are singletons; the top ten hold over 9%. The sample comprised PBMCs or a T cell subset sorted from them (not recorded which). The receptors stem from an adult woman who had mild COVID-19 (a few samples of this study predate the infection). Cell type and time point are not known. The CDR3 runs from the conserved cysteine through the conserved F or W. The D gene is left open where the match is weak. The size field is filled for only some rows; it gives once, few, many or a size class.

TRBJ1-2,TRBV6-6,.,.,TGTGCCAGCAGTGAGGGACACATCTATGGCTACACCTTC,CASSEGHIYGYTF
TRBJ2-3,TRBV10-3,many,.,TGTGCCATCAGTGACTGGGGAACAGCAGATACGCAGTATTTT,CAISDWGTADTQYF
TRBJ1-1,TRBV29-1,few,TRBD1,TGCAGCGGAGTGACAGGGATTGAAGCTTTCTTT,CSGVTGIEAFF
TRBJ2-7,TRBV3-1,few,TRBD2,TGTGCCAGCAGCCAAGAGGGGACTAGCGGGTACGAGCAGTACTTC,CASSQEGTSGYEQYF
TRBJ1-4,TRBV7-9,few,.,TGTGCCAGCAGCTTAATAGGCCTAGAAAAACTGTTTTTT,CASSLIGLEKLFF
TRBJ2-3,TRBV5-1,.,.,TGCGCCAGCAGCCTGAGACAGGTGGGGAACACAGATACGCAGTATTTT,CASSLRQVGNTDTQYF
TRBJ2-1,TRBV27,.,.,TGTGCCAGCAGTTCCCATGCTTCAACTAGTTACAATGAGCAGTTCTTC,CASSSHASTSYNEQFF
TRBJ2-3,TRBV5-1,.,.,TGCGCCAGCAGCCTGGGCCTCACTGGCACAGATACGCAGTATTTT,CASSLGLTGTDTQYF
TRBJ1-5,TRBV20-1,.,TRBD1,TGCAGTGCTCAGGGGGGACAGGACTCCCAGCCCCAGCATTTT,CSAQGGQDSQPQHF
TRBJ1-2,TRBV12-3/TRBV12-4,few,.,TGTGCCAGCAGTTTAGCGCAAGGCATGTTCGGCTACACCTTC,CASSLAQGMFGYTF
TRBJ2-1,TRBV10-3,.,TRBD2,TGTGCCATCAGTATTGCGGGAGACTACAATGAGCAGTTCTTC,CAISIAGDYNEQFF
TRBJ1-1,TRBV19,.,.,TGTGCCAGTAGCCCCGAAGGTGGGACTGAAGCTTTCTTT,CASSPEGGTEAFF
TRBJ2-1,TRBV7-2,many,TRBD2,TGTGCCAGCAGCTTGGGGGGACTACCTCTTCAAGAGCAGTTCTTC,CASSLGGLPLQEQFF
TRBJ1-4,TRBV29-1,.,.,TGCAGCGTTGTTACGTCTAATGAAAAACTGTTTTTT,CSVVTSNEKLFF
TRBJ1-6,TRBV6-6,few,.,TGTGCCAGCAGTTACGGTCGGGATTCACCCCTCCACTTT,CASSYGRDSPLHF
TRBJ1-2,TRBV10-3,few,TRBD1,TGTGCCATCAGTGAAACAGGGGCCCTAGGCTATGGCTACACCTTC,CAISETGALGYGYTF
TRBJ2-3,TRBV27,.,.,TGTGCCAGCAGTTTAACGGGAGAAACAGATACGCAGTATTTT,CASSLTGETDTQYF
TRBJ2-2,TRBV4-1,few,TRBD2,TGCGCCAGCAGCCAAAGTTCCGGGGGGACCGGGGAGCTGTTTTTT,CASSQSSGGTGELFF
TRBJ1-2,TRBV29-1,few,.,TGCAGCGTTGTCCTAGTGGGGATCTATGGCTACACCTTC,CSVVLVGIYGYTF